The 20 T cell receptor beta chains given below trace back to one sample, sequenced in a study of control samples from healthy donors and cancer patients. Method: immunoSEQ multiplex PCR; TCRdb's copy keeps in-frame clones and lacks some. The sample lists hundreds of thousands of clones; about 80% were seen once. Sequencing input: PBMCs. The receptors originated from a woman in her fifties or sixties with lung cancer.

The V gene is TRBV12-3 or TRBV12-4, the J gene TRBJ1-1, with D uncertain. CDR3 size: 11 residues. V was shortened by 6 bases and J by 11 bases, with 13 bases between the two germline ends. CDR3: CASRKELGAFF. The CDR3 nucleotides read TGTGCCAGCAGGAAGGAACTGGGCGCTTTCTTT.

This clone was counted a single time. The chain is built from TRBV9 and TRBJ1-3; D is possibly TRBD1 (5 bases). V was trimmed by 2 bases and J by 4 bases, leaving 13 bases between them. This CDR3 spans 15 amino acids. The germline gives CDR1 SGDLS, CDR2 YYNGEE. The CDR3 DNA follows: TGTGCCAGCAGCGTGGGGGGGAGCCTCGGAAACACCATATATTTT. This translates into CASSVGGSLGNTIYF.

This rearrangement joins TRBV10-3 to TRBJ1-2; D perhaps matches TRBD1 (6 bases). Germline CDR1 and CDR2: ENHRY and SYGVKD. V was clipped by 9 bases and J by 6 bases, with 17 bases between them. CDR3 length: 13 amino acids. The CDR3: CAIGGGGSNGYTF. CDR3 in DNA: TGTGCCATTGGAGGGGGGGGAAGCAATGGCTACACCTTC.

The chain carries TRBV5-1 and TRBJ2-1, with D tentatively TRBD1 (5 bases). CDR3 length equals 13 residues. Per the germline V gene, CDR1 is SGHRS and CDR2 is YFSETQ. The germline V and J ends were trimmed by 1 base and 5 bases, with 7 bases remaining between them. The CDR3 protein is CASSLWGDNEQFF. The CDR3, as DNA: TGCGCCAGCAGCTTGTGGGGCGACAATGAGCAGTTCTTC.

The rearrangement uses TRBV5-1 and TRBJ1-6; no clear D gene. This CDR3 spans 15 amino acids. Trimming removed 1 base at V and 6 bases at J, with 11 bases between. Per the germline V gene, CDR1 is SGHRS and CDR2 is YFSETQ. The CDR3 loop reads CASSLFLAANSPLHF. Here the CDR3 DNA reads TGCGCCAGCAGCTTGTTTCTGGCAGCTAATTCACCCCTCCACTTT. The full variable domain, completed using reference TRBV5-1 and TRBJ1-6, is KAGVTQTPRYLIKTRGQQVTLSCSPISGHRSVSWYQQTPGQGLQFLFEYFSETQRNKGNFPGRFSGRQFSNSRSEMNVSTLELGDSALYLCASSLFLAANSPLHFGNGTRLTVT.

The chain combines TRBV2 with TRBJ2-3, with D perhaps assigned TRBD1 or TRBD2 (5 bases each). This CDR3 contains 14 residues. The germline gives CDR1 SNHLY, CDR2 FYNNEI. V was cut by 4 bases and J by 0 bases, with 8 bases left in between. DNA for the CDR3: TGTGCCAGCAGTGGAGGGGCTAGCACAGATACGCAGTATTTT. This translates into CASSGGASTDTQYF.

This chain connects TRBV9 to TRBJ1-1; TRBD1 agrees at 7 bases. CDR3 size: 15 residues. The trim removed 4 bases at V and 3 bases at J, leaving 9 bases unmatched. Germline loops: CDR1 SGDLS, CDR2 YYNGEE. The CDR3 spells CASSWTGDRDTEAFF. The DNA for the CDR3 is TGTGCCAGCAGCTGGACAGGAGATAGGGACACTGAAGCTTTCTTT. Supplemented by reference TRBV9 and TRBJ1-1, the full variable domain reads DSGVTQTPKHLITATGQRVTLRCSPRSGDLSVYWYQQSLDQGLQFLIQYYNGEERAKGNILERFSAQQFPDLHSELNLSSLELGDSALYFCASSWTGDRDTEAFFGQGTRLTVV.

The CDR3: CASSKKNQGSEQYF. CDR3 bases: TGTGCCAGCTCAAAAAAAAACCAGGGTTCCGAGCAGTACTTC. The chain has TRBV18 and TRBJ2-7; a possible D gene is TRBD1 (5 bases). Trimming took 5 bases from V and 6 from J, leaving 17 bases between them. Germline CDR1 and CDR2: KGHSH and LQKENI. The CDR3 is 14 residues long.

The chain joins TRBV5-1 to TRBJ1-4; 7 bases are shared with TRBD1. This CDR3 has 12 amino acids. In germline, CDR1 is SGHRS, CDR2 YFSETQ. The V segment lost 4 bases and the J segment 11 bases; nucleotides outside the gene matches: 5. Here the CDR3 reads CASSSQGGKLFF. The CDR3, as DNA: TGCGCCAGCAGCAGCCAGGGGGGGAAACTGTTTTTT.

The V and J genes are TRBV5-5 and TRBJ1-4; 9 bases line up with TRBD1. With V trimmed by 1 base and J by 8 bases, 9 bases remained unmatched. This CDR3 has 16 residues. The germline V gene has CDR1 SGHKS and CDR2 YYEKEE (reference sequence). CDR3 DNA sequence: TGTGCCAGCAGCTTGTCCTTGGGACAGGGAAGGGAAAAACTGTTTTTT. It encodes CASSLSLGQGREKLFF. Full variable domain (rest looked up from reference TRBV5-5 and TRBJ1-4): DAGVTQSPTHLIKTRGQQVTLRCSPISGHKSVSWYQQVLGQGPQFIFQYYEKEERGRGNFPDRFSARQFPNYSSELNVNALLLGDSALYLCASSLSLGQGREKLFFGSGTQLSVL.

The chain couples TRBV5-4 to TRBJ1-3; D remains ambiguous. V gave up 4 bases and J gave up 0 bases, with 14 bases separating them. Germline CDR1 and CDR2: SGHNT and YYREEE (reference sequence). This CDR3 is built from 16 residues. In nucleotides, the CDR3 is TGTGCCAGCAGCGCCGACCACATACCCTCTGGAAACACCATATATTTT. Encoded protein: CASSADHIPSGNTIYF.

As regards this clone: At the DNA level, this CDR3 is encoded by other sequences in the same sample as well. V and J are TRBV18 and TRBJ2-3; no definite D call. CDR3 length equals 12 residues. Germline CDR1 reads KGHSH; CDR2 reads LQKENI. V was clipped by 3 bases and J by 1 base, with 2 bases between them. The DNA of the CDR3 is TGTGCCAGCTCACCCGGCACAGATACGCAGTATTTT. Its translation is CASSPGTDTQYF.

This chain links TRBV11-2 with TRBJ2-1; possibly TRBD2 for D (5 bases). Germline V CDR1 and CDR2: SGHAT, FQNNGV. Trimming pared 4 bases from V and 1 base from J, leaving 14 bases between. The CDR3 spans 16 residues. The CDR3 DNA reads as TGTGCCAGCAGCTCCTATGGAGGAATTTCCTACAATGAGCAGTTCTTC. Amino acids: CASSSYGGISYNEQFF.

CDR3 coding DNA: TGCAGCGTTGAAGAGAATGCGAACACTGAAGCTTTCTTT. Translation: CSVEENANTEAFF. The chain joins TRBV29-1 to TRBJ1-1; D remains unclear. The germline CDR1 and CDR2 sequences are SQVTM and ANQGSEA. V lost 0 bases and J 1 base, leaving 6 bases between the germline ends. The CDR3 consists of 13 residues. Together with reference TRBV29-1 and TRBJ1-1, the CDR3 gives the full variable domain: SAVISQKPSRDICQRGTSLTIQCQVDSQVTMMFWYRQQPGQSLTLIATANQGSEATYESGFVIDKFPISRPNLTFSTLTVSNMSPEDSSIYLCSVEENANTEAFFGQGTRLTVV.

In nucleotides, the CDR3 is TGTGCCAGCAGCGTAAGGGGGACAGGTTCCTACGAGCAGTACTTC. Encoded protein: CASSVRGTGSYEQYF. V usage is TRBV9 and J usage is TRBJ2-7, with 8 nucleotides matching TRBD1. This CDR3 comprises 15 residues. Germline V gene sequence: CDR1 SGDLS, CDR2 YYNGEE. With 1 base clipped from V and 1 base from J, the junction kept 4 bases outside the gene matches.

The rearrangement uses TRBV6-2 or TRBV6-3 and TRBJ1-5; the match to TRBD1 covers 8 bases. The CDR3 is made up of 14 amino acids. J lost 6 bases, V lost 6 bases, and 7 bases had no gene match. Germline V gene sequence: CDR1 MNHEY, CDR2 SVGEGT. The chain's CDR3 is CASSQTGVAQPQHF. The CDR3, as DNA: TGTGCCAGCAGCCAGACAGGGGTAGCTCAGCCCCAGCATTTT.

This clone was counted between two and nine times. The chain employs TRBV24-1 and TRBJ2-1, with TRBD1 matching over 8 bases. This CDR3 contains 13 residues. Germline V gene data show CDR1 as KGHDR and CDR2 as SFDVKD. J gave up 7 bases and V 10 bases, and 8 bases lay outside the gene matches. CDR3 region: CATGRTGRNEQFF. The CDR3 DNA reads TGTGCCACAGGGCGGACAGGGCGGAATGAGCAGTTCTTC.

This chain uses TRBV5-5 with TRBJ2-1; D is undetermined. From germline, CDR1 is SGHKS and CDR2 YYEKEE (reference sequence). The CDR3 loop spans 14 amino acids. Trimming removed 0 bases at V and 6 bases at J, with 10 bases between. The CDR3 here is CASSLGPGRNEQFF. CDR3 nucleotide sequence: TGTGCCAGCAGCTTGGGTCCAGGCCGCAATGAGCAGTTCTTC.

The chain couples TRBV27 to TRBJ2-7; no definite D call. Trimming took 3 bases from V and 3 from J, leaving 18 bases between them. The CDR3 spans 16 residues. CDR1 and CDR2 (germline): MNHEY, SMNVEV (reference sequence). CDR3 bases: TGTGCCAGCAGTTTCTCCGACGGCGCCCTATTCTACGAGCAGTACTTC. This translates into CASSFSDGALFYEQYF.

The chain uses TRBV15 and TRBJ1-5; TRBD1 matches at 9 bases. Germline V lookup: CDR1 LNHNV, CDR2 YYDKDF (reference sequence). The CDR3 runs 14 residues. V was pared by 3 bases and J by 5 bases, with 2 bases of the junction left unmatched. The CDR3: CATSRGDRDQPQHF. For the CDR3, the DNA is TGTGCCACCAGCAGGGGGGACAGGGATCAGCCCCAGCATTTT.